Listed below are T cell receptor beta chains from one sample, sequenced in a study of cytomegalovirus exposure and HLA in healthy donors. This table comes from immunoSEQ multiplex PCR, and its TCRdb copy is limited to in-frame clones, with some not included. The sample includes fewer than 150,000 clones, about 74% seen only once; the top ten take 2.7%. What was sequenced was PBMCs. The source of these receptors is a woman in her forties in good health and CMV-seropositive. Both conserved end residues are part of each CDR3. A D gene is named only where the DNA matches it firmly. The size field is filled for only some rows; it gives once, few, many or a size class.

CDR3	DNA	J	D	V	size
CASSAGSSYEQYF	TGTGCCAGCAGCGCCGGGAGCTCCTACGAGCAGTACTTC	TRBJ2-7	NA	TRBV9	once
CATSQGTGFEYTEAFF	TGCGCCACCTCCCAGGGGACAGGGTTTGAGTACACTGAAGCTTTCTTT	TRBJ1-1	TRBD1	TRBV5-1	NA
CASSIRLAGSTDTQYF	TGCGCCAGCAGCATCCGACTAGCGGGTAGCACAGATACGCAGTATTTT	TRBJ2-3	TRBD2	TRBV5-1	NA
CASSTGKRAFF	TGTGCCAGCAGCACCGGTAAACGGGCTTTCTTT	TRBJ1-1	NA	TRBV6-5	NA
CASSLDLAPYNEQFF	TGTGCCAGCAGCTTGGATCTAGCGCCCTACAATGAGCAGTTCTTC	TRBJ2-1	NA	TRBV5-8	once
CASSLGQNYGYTF	TGTGCCAGCAGCTTGGGACAAAACTATGGCTACACCTTC	TRBJ1-2	NA	TRBV5-4	NA
CATSRDPQSQETQYF	TGTGCCACCAGCAGAGATCCACAGTCCCAGGAGACCCAGTACTTC	TRBJ2-5	NA	TRBV15	NA
CASSSGPGGSGNTIYF	TGCGCCAGCAGCTCAGGGCCCGGAGGGTCTGGAAACACCATATATTTT	TRBJ1-3	NA	TRBV5-1	NA
CASSSDLYRGRLF	TGTGCCAGCAGTTCCGATTTATACAGGGGGCGACTATTT	TRBJ1-4	TRBD1	TRBV2	NA
CASSLLAGGLAGELFF	TGTGCCAGCAGCTTATTAGCGGGGGGGCTTGCCGGGGAGCTGTTTTTT	TRBJ2-2	TRBD2	TRBV7-8	NA
CASGLSVASTDTQYF	TGTGCTAGTGGTTTGAGTGTAGCTAGCACAGATACGCAGTATTTT	TRBJ2-3	NA	TRBV12-5	few
CASSSLASGGATDTQYF	TGTGCCAGCAGCTCGTTGGCTAGCGGGGGGGCAACAGATACGCAGTATTTT	TRBJ2-3	TRBD2	TRBV5-6	NA
CAWSVPGGANTGELFF	TGTGCCTGGAGTGTCCCGGGGGGGGCGAACACCGGGGAGCTGTTTTTT	TRBJ2-2	TRBD2	TRBV30	NA
CATRGPRELFF	TGTGCCACAAGGGGGCCTCGGGAGCTGTTTTTT	TRBJ2-2	TRBD1	TRBV6-5	once
CASSFSDYGYTF	TGTGCCAGCAGCTTTAGTGACTATGGCTACACCTTC	TRBJ1-2	NA	TRBV7-8	NA
CAWSVGGYVVEF	TGTGCCTGGAGTGTAGGAGGATACGTGGTAGAGTTT	TRBJ1-1	NA	TRBV30	NA
CASSSPETGWNEKLFF	TGTGCCAGCAGTTCCCCCGAGACAGGGTGGAATGAAAAACTGTTTTTT	TRBJ1-4	TRBD1	TRBV5-6	NA
CASSPGTGNSPLHF	TGTGCCAGCAGCCCCGGGACAGGGAATTCACCCCTCCACTTT	TRBJ1-6	TRBD1	TRBV5-6	NA
CASSDGLAGGSDTQYF	TGTGCCAGCAGTGATGGACTAGCGGGGGGGTCAGATACGCAGTATTTT	TRBJ2-3	TRBD2	TRBV2	once
CASSLEIYTDTQYF	TGCGCCAGCAGCTTGGAAATTTACACAGATACGCAGTATTTT	TRBJ2-3	NA	TRBV5-1	NA
CASSYSYEQYF	TGTGCCAGCAGCTACAGCTACGAGCAGTACTTC	TRBJ2-7	NA	TRBV5-6	NA
CASRATVSTYGYTF	TGTGCCAGCAGGGCGACAGTCTCCACCTATGGCTACACCTTC	TRBJ1-2	NA	TRBV2	NA
CASNKRGGSDTEAFF	TGTGCCAGCAACAAACGGGGGGGGTCGGACACTGAAGCTTTCTTT	TRBJ1-1	NA	TRBV2	NA
CASSNEGGGNGYTF	TGTGCCAGCAGCAATGAGGGGGGGGGTAACGGCTACACCTTC	TRBJ1-2	NA	TRBV6-6	few
CASSFGRGSQETQYF	TGCGCCAGCAGCTTTGGGCGGGGGAGCCAAGAGACCCAGTACTTC	TRBJ2-5	TRBD2	TRBV5-1	few
CSAALQYNEQFF	TGCAGTGCTGCCTTGCAGTACAATGAGCAGTTCTTC	TRBJ2-1	NA	TRBV29-1	NA
CASSLERYEQYF	TGCGCCAGCAGCTTGGAACGCTACGAGCAGTACTTC	TRBJ2-7	NA	TRBV5-1	NA
CASSLGGRTGYEQYF	TGTGCCAGCAGCTTAGGAGGGCGGACTGGGTACGAGCAGTACTTC	TRBJ2-7	NA	TRBV7-9	NA
CASSDTLYGYTF	TGTGCCAGTAGTGATACTTTGTACGGCTACACCTTC	TRBJ1-2	NA	TRBV19	NA
CASSEGGTGQPQHF	TGTGCCAGCAGTGAAGGGGGCACAGGCCAGCCCCAGCATTTT	TRBJ1-5	NA	TRBV6-1	NA
CASSRTSGPYNEQFF	TGTGCCAGCAGCCGGACTAGCGGGCCGTACAATGAGCAGTTCTTC	TRBJ2-1	TRBD2	TRBV7-8	NA
CASILAPGTASYEQYF	TGTGCCAGCATCCTAGCCCCCGGGACAGCATCCTACGAGCAGTACTTC	TRBJ2-7	TRBD1	TRBV2	NA
CASSFREGYGYTF	TGTGCCAGCAGCTTCAGGGAGGGGTATGGCTACACCTTC	TRBJ1-2	NA	TRBV7-2	NA
CASSVGTGAEAFF	TGTGCCAGCAGCGTCGGGACAGGGGCTGAAGCTTTCTTT	TRBJ1-1	TRBD1	TRBV9	NA
CASSQDSGSTDTQYF	TGCGCCAGCAGCCAAGATTCAGGCAGCACAGATACGCAGTATTTT	TRBJ2-3	NA	TRBV4-3	NA
CASSHADYGTSVYNEQFF	TGCGCCAGCAGCCACGCTGATTACGGGACTAGCGTATACAATGAGCAGTTCTTC	TRBJ2-1	TRBD2	TRBV4-3	few
CASSSERGQETQYF	TGTGCCAGCAGCTCAGAGCGGGGGCAAGAGACCCAGTACTTC	TRBJ2-5	TRBD2	TRBV7-3	NA
CASSSTGDTEAFF	TGCGCCAGCAGCTCGACAGGGGATACTGAAGCTTTCTTT	TRBJ1-1	TRBD1	TRBV5-1	NA
CASSPPGTYNSPLHF	TGTGCCAGCAGCCCCCCGGGGACCTATAATTCACCCCTCCACTTT	TRBJ1-6	NA	TRBV5-6	NA
CASSYAPQGVTYGYTF	TGCGCCAGCAGCTATGCCCCACAGGGGGTCACCTATGGCTACACCTTC	TRBJ1-2	TRBD1	TRBV5-1	NA
CSVLAGGDQETQYF	TGCAGCGTTCTAGCGGGGGGGGACCAAGAGACCCAGTACTTC	TRBJ2-5	TRBD2	TRBV29-1	NA
CASSIYFGGTGGSNQPQHF	TGTGCCAGTAGTATATATTTCGGGGGGACAGGGGGTAGCAATCAGCCCCAGCATTTT	TRBJ1-5	TRBD1	TRBV19	NA
CASSRNTGIKGNEQFF	TGTGCCAGCAGTAGAAACACCGGGATAAAAGGAAATGAGCAGTTCTTC	TRBJ2-1	NA	TRBV2	few
CASSRLGPGGKQPQHF	TGTGCCAGCAGCCGCCTTGGTCCAGGGGGCAAACAGCCCCAGCATTTT	TRBJ1-5	TRBD1	TRBV7-8	NA
CASSRERLPNYGYTF	TGTGCCAGCAGTCGGGAGAGGCTGCCTAACTATGGCTACACCTTC	TRBJ1-2	NA	TRBV7-2	NA
CASTLGGGNTGELFF	TGCGCCAGCACTCTAGGGGGCGGGAACACCGGGGAGCTGTTTTTT	TRBJ2-2	TRBD1	TRBV10-1	NA
CASSEQGARGAYTF	TGTGCCAGCAGCGAACAGGGGGCGAGAGGAGCCTACACCTTC	TRBJ1-2	TRBD1	TRBV19	NA
CASSPPGGNSPLHF	TGTGCCAGCAGCCCCCCGGGGGGCAATTCACCCCTCCACTTT	TRBJ1-6	NA	TRBV5-4	NA
CASSQGAGSEAFF	TGTGCCAGCAGCCAAGGTGCAGGGTCAGAAGCTTTCTTT	TRBJ1-1	NA	TRBV4-2	NA
CASSPPRAGGYNEQFF	TGTGCCAGCAGCCCCCCCCGTGCGGGGGGATACAATGAGCAGTTCTTC	TRBJ2-1	TRBD2	TRBV13	NA
CASSLERQSVAVYGYTF	TGTGCCAGCAGCTTGGAGAGACAGTCGGTCGCGGTCTATGGCTACACCTTC	TRBJ1-2	NA	TRBV5-6	NA
CASSPDSYNSPLHF	TGTGCCAGCAGCCCGGACAGCTATAATTCCCCCCTCCACTTT	TRBJ1-6	NA	TRBV7-9	NA
CASSLRAGTDTQYF	TGTGCCAGCAGCTTGAGGGCGGGCACAGATACGCAGTATTTT	TRBJ2-3	NA	TRBV11-3	few
CASSEWTGSTEAFF	TGCGCCAGCAGCGAATGGACGGGGAGCACTGAAGCTTTCTTT	TRBJ1-1	NA	TRBV5-1	NA
CASSRTSGSGETQYF	TGTGCCAGCAGCCGAACGAGCGGGAGCGGCGAGACCCAGTACTTC	TRBJ2-5	TRBD2	TRBV4-2	NA
CAISESGVGSYEQYF	TGTGCCATCAGTGAGTCGGGCGTAGGCTCCTACGAGCAGTACTTC	TRBJ2-7	NA	TRBV10-3	NA
CAIAGMGETQYF	TGTGCCATAGCGGGAATGGGGGAGACCCAGTACTTC	TRBJ2-5	TRBD2	TRBV10-3	NA
CASRVSGTTSSYEQYF	TGTGCCAGCAGGGTGTCCGGGACTACGAGCTCCTACGAGCAGTACTTC	TRBJ2-7	TRBD2	TRBV7-9	NA